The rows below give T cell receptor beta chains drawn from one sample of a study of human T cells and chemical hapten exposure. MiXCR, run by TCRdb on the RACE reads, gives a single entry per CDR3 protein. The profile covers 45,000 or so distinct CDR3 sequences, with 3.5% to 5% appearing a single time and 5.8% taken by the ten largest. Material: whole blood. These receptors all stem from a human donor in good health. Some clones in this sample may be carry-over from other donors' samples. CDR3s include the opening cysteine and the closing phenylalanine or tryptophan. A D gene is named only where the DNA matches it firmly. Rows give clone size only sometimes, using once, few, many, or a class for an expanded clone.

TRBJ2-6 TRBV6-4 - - CASTPTSGANVLTF TGTGCCAGCACCCCAACCTCTGGGGCCAACGTCCTGACTTTC
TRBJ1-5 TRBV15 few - CATSRDQGTSNQPQHF TGTGCCACCAGCAGAGATCAGGGAACGAGCAATCAGCCCCAGCATTTT
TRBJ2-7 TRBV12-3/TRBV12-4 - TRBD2 CASSSSERGYEQYF TGTGCCAGCAGCTCCTCGGAGCGGGGCTACGAGCAGTACTTC
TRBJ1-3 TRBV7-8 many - CASSSNFLSGNTIYF TGTGCCAGCAGCTCGAACTTCCTCTCTGGAAACACCATATATTTT
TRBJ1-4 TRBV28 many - CASSPGSWTEKLFF TGTGCCAGCAGTCCCGGGTCGTGGACCGAAAAACTGTTTTTT
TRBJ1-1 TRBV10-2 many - CASSESFWGHDMNTEAFF TGCGCCAGCAGTGAGTCGTTTTGGGGACACGACATGAACACTGAAGCTTTCTTT
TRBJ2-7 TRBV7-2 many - CASSLAGEPPGGF TGTGCCAGCAGCTTAGCGGGAGAGCCTCCCGGAGGGTTC
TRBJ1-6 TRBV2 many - CASSRRITSDGSPLHF TGTGCCAGCAGCCGCCGGATAACTTCGGACGGGTCACCCCTCCACTTT
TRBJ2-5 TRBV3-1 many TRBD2 CASSQDRLAGERETQYF TGTGCCAGCAGCCAAGATAGGCTAGCGGGAGAGAGAGAGACCCAGTACTTC
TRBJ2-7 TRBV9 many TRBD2 CASSVGTSGRYEQYF TGTGCCAGCAGCGTAGGGACTAGCGGGAGGTACGAGCAGTACTTC
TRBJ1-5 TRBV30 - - CAWRQGGQHQHF TGTGCCTGGAGACAGGGCGGCCAGCACCAGCATTTT
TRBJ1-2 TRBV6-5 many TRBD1 CAGGQGPGYGYTF TGTGCCGGAGGACAGGGGCCTGGCTATGGCTACACCTTC
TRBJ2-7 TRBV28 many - CASSLGQQYF TGTGCCAGCAGTTTAGGACAGCAGTACTTC
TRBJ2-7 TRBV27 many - CASSPGQTYEQYF TGTGCCAGCAGCCCGGGACAAACCTACGAGCAGTACTTC
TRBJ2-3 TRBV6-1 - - CASSESLGASTDTQYF TGTGCCAGCAGTGAATCATTGGGCGCTAGCACAGATACGCAGTATTTT
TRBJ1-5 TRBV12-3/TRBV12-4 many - CASSFSPNNQPQHF TGTGCCAGCAGTTTTTCGCCGAACAATCAGCCCCAGCATTTT
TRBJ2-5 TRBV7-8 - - CASSLKRTQETQYF TGTGCCAGCAGCTTAAAGCGGACCCAAGAGACCCAGTACTTC
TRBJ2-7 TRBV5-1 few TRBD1 CASSVGPRTGTYEQYF TGCGCCAGCAGCGTGGGCCCTCGGACAGGGACCTACGAGCAGTACTTC
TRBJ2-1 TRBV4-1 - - CASSRRDDYNEQFF TGCGCCAGCAGCCGCCGGGACGATTACAATGAGCAGTTCTTC
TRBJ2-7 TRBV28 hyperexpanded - CATYGRYEQYF TGTGCCACCTATGGGCGGTACGAGCAGTACTTC
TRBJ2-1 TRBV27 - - CASKLDSSPYNEQFF TGTGCCAGCAAGCTAGACAGTAGTCCATACAATGAGCAGTTCTTC
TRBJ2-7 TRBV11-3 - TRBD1 CASSLDAQGGITYEQYF TGTGCCAGCAGCTTAGATGCACAAGGGGGCATTACCTACGAGCAGTACTTC
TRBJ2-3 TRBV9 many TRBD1 CASSAFSGQAPTDTQYF TGTGCCAGCAGCGCGTTCTCCGGACAGGCCCCCACAGATACGCAGTATTTT
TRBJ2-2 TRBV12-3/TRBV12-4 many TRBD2 CASKSGRHTGELFF TGTGCCAGCAAGAGCGGGAGACACACCGGGGAGCTGTTTTTT
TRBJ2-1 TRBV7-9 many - CASSLAASSSSYNEQFF TGTGCCAGCAGCTTAGCGGCTAGCTCCAGCTCCTACAATGAGCAGTTCTTC
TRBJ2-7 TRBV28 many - CASSSPGSTSYEQYF TGTGCCAGCAGTTCCCCCGGGAGCACCTCCTACGAGCAGTACTTC
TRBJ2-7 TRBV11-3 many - CASSFYEQYF TGTGCCAGCAGCTTTTACGAGCAGTACTTC
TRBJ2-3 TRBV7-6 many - CASSLFQGRESTDTQYF TGTGCCAGCAGCTTATTCCAGGGACGGGAGAGCACAGATACGCAGTATTTT
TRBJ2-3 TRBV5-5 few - CASSLEGSTDTQYF TGTGCCAGCAGCTTGGAAGGGTCCACAGATACGCAGTATTTT
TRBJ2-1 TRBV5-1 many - CASSLDSWGRGEQFF TGCGCCAGCAGCTTGGATTCGTGGGGGCGGGGCGAGCAGTTCTTC
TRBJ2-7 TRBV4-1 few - CASSQEPTSYEQYF TGCGCCAGCAGCCAAGAGCCAACTAGCTACGAGCAGTACTTC
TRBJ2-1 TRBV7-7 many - CASSFSRAGGGNEQFF TGTGCTAGCAGCTTCAGCCGGGCTGGGGGAGGCAATGAGCAGTTCTTC
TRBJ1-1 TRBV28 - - CAIIRPPMNTEAFF TGTGCCATAATCAGGCCTCCCATGAACACTGAAGCTTTCTTT
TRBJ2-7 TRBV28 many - CASSYPGHLSYEQYF TGTGCCAGCAGTTATCCGGGACACCTCTCCTACGAGCAGTACTTC
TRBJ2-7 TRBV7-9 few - CASSLEGQSHEQYF TGTGCCAGCAGCTTAGAGGGTCAGTCCCACGAGCAGTACTTC
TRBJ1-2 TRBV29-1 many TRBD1 CSAERQGASGGYTF TGCAGCGCCGAGCGTCAGGGGGCTAGTGGTGGCTACACCTTC
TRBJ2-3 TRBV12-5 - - CASGFGLTDTQYF TGTGCTAGTGGTTTCGGCCTCACAGATACGCAGTATTTT
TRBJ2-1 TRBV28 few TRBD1 CALGTGLNEQFF TGTGCCCTTGGGACAGGGCTAAATGAGCAGTTCTTC
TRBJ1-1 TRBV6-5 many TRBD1 CASSYSRQGRKAFF TGTGCCAGCAGTTACTCTCGACAGGGAAGGAAGGCTTTCTTT
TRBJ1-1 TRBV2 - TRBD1 CAGQESGEVFF TGTGCCGGACAGGAATCGGGTGAAGTTTTCTTT
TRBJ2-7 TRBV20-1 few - CSARGGIVPAIYEQYF TGCAGTGCTAGAGGGGGGATAGTCCCCGCGATCTACGAGCAGTACTTC
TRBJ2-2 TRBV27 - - CASSLLAGGTGELFF TGTGCCAGCAGTTTATTGGCTGGGGGCACCGGGGAGCTGTTTTTT
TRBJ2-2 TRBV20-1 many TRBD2 CSARARLAGDNTGELFF TGCAGTGCTAGGGCGAGACTAGCGGGAGACAACACCGGGGAGCTGTTTTTT
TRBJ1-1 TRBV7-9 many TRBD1 CASSRTGVPEAFF TGTGCCAGCAGTCGTACAGGGGTACCTGAAGCTTTCTTT
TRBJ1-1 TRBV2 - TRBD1 CAGGGDRGGLLAEAFF TGTGCCGGGGGGGGGGACAGGGGCGGACTTCTGGCTGAAGCTTTCTTT
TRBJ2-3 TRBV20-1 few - CSARADTQYF TGCAGTGCTAGAGCCGATACGCAGTATTTT
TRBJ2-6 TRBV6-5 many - CASSTQGSGANVLTF TGTGCCAGCAGTACCCAGGGCTCTGGGGCCAACGTCCTGACTTTC
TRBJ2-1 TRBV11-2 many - CASSFTSGPNEQFF TGTGCCAGCAGCTTCACCTCCGGGCCCAATGAGCAGTTCTTC
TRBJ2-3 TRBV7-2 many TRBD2 CASSLGLAGDTQYF TGTGCCAGCAGCTTGGGACTAGCGGGAGATACGCAGTATTTT
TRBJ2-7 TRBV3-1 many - CASSQEPGGTFEQYF TGTGCCAGCAGCCAAGAGCCTGGGGGGACCTTCGAGCAGTACTTC
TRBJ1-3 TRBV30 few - CAWSPPRGHGNTIYF TGTGCCTGGAGCCCCCCTCGGGGACACGGAAACACCATATATTTT
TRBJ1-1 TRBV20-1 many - CSATLHAAEAFF TGCAGTGCGACCCTACACGCGGCTGAAGCTTTCTTT